The 3 T cell receptor beta chains below all came from one sample that was sequenced in a study of a mutant IDH1 vaccine in newly diagnosed glioma. Repertoires were generated with immunoSEQ multiplex PCR, while TCRdb's copy carries only in-frame clones and drops some. This table holds fewer than 45,000 clones, roughly 82% found once. Their recognized antigens are unknown. Stated time point: week 47, end of study. Every vaccination contained 300 ug of the mutant IDH1 20-mer peptide and was paired with topical imiquimod. Here the sequenced sample was PBMCs, taken from a glioma patient whose treatment included an IDH1 peptide vaccine. Receptors originate from a man younger than 35 with glioma. Some clones in this sample may be carry-over from other donors' samples.

This clone was seen many times. This chain links TRBV6-4 with TRBJ2-2; 8 positions match TRBD1. The trim removed 3 bases at V and 3 bases at J, leaving 0 bases unmatched. The length of the CDR3 is 14 residues. Germline loops: CDR1 MRHNA, CDR2 SNTAGT. CDR3 loop: CASSEGQDTGELFF. CDR3 sequence (DNA): TGTGCCAGCAGTGAGGGACAGGACACCGGGGAGCTGTTTTTT.

The genes are TRBV6-1 and TRBJ1-2; weak D call: TRBD1 (5 bases). V was pared by 5 bases and J by 3 bases, with 16 bases between. The CDR3 loop spans 15 amino acids. Germline V gene sequence: CDR1 MNHNS, CDR2 SASEGT. The CDR3 DNA reads TGTGCCAGCAGTCCAGGGATGGGGAAGGACTATGGCTACACCTTC. Translating it yields CASSPGMGKDYGYTF.

This rearrangement joins TRBV5-1 to TRBJ2-1; D call uncertain. This CDR3 contains 13 residues. CDR1 SGHRS and CDR2 YFSETQ come from the germline V gene. The ends were cut back, 1 base at V and 2 bases at J, with 4 bases in the middle. CDR3 sequence: CASSLTTYNEQFF. CDR3 DNA: TGCGCCAGCAGCTTGACTACCTACAATGAGCAGTTCTTC. The whole variable domain, filled in from reference TRBV5-1 and TRBJ2-1, reads KAGVTQTPRYLIKTRGQQVTLSCSPISGHRSVSWYQQTPGQGLQFLFEYFSETQRNKGNFPGRFSGRQFSNSRSEMNVSTLELGDSALYLCASSLTTYNEQFFGPGTRLTVL.